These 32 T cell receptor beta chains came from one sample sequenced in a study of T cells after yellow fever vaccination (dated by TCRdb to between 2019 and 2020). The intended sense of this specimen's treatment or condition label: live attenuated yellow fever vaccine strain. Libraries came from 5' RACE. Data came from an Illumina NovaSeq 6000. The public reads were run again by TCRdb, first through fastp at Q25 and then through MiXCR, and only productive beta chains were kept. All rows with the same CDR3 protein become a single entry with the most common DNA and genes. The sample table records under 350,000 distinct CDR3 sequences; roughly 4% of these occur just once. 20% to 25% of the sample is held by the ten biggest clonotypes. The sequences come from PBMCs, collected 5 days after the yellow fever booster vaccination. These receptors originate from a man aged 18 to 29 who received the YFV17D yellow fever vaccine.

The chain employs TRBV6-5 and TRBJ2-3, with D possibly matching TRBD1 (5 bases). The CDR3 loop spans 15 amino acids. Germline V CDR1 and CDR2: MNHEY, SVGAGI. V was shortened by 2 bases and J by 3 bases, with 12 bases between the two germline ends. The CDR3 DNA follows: TGTGCCAGCAGTTACAGCCAGGGTGGGACAGATACGCAGTATTTT. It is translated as CASSYSQGGTDTQYF.

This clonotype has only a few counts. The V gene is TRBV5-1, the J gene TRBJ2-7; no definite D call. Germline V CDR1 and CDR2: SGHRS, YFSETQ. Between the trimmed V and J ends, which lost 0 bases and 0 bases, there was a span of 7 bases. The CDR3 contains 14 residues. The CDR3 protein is CASSLGDTSYEQYF. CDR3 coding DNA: TGCGCCAGCAGCTTGGGAGACACCTCCTACGAGCAGTACTTC.

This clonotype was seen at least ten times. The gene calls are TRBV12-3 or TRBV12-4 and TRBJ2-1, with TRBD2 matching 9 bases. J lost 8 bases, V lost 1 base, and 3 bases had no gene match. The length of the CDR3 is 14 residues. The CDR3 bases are TGTGCCAGCAGTTTAGTTGCGGGGGGGGATGAGCAGTTCTTC. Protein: CASSLVAGGDEQFF.

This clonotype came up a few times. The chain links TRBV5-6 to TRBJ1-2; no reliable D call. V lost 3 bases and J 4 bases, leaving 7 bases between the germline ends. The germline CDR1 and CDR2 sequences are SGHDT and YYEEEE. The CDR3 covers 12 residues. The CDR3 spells CASSSESYGYTF. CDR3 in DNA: TGTGCCAGCAGCTCCGAGAGCTATGGCTACACCTTC.

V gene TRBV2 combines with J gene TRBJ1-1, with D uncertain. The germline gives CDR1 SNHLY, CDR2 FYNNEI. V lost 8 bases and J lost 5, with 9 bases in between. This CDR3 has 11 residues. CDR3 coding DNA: TGTGCCAGCCTTGGGGAGACTGAAGCTTTCTTT. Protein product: CASLGETEAFF. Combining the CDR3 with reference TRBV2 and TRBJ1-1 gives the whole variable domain EPEVTQTPSHQVTQMGQEVILRCVPISNHLYFYWYRQILGQKVEFLVSFYNNEISEKSEIFDDQFSVERPDGSNFTLKIRSTKLEDSAMYFCASLGETEAFFGQGTRLTVV.

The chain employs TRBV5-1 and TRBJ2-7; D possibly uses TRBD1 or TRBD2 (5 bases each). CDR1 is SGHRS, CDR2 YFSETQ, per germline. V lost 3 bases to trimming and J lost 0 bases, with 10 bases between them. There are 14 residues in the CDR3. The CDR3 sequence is CASSWDGSSYEQYF. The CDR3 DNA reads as TGCGCCAGCAGCTGGGACGGAAGCTCCTACGAGCAGTACTTC. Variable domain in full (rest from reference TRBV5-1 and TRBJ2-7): KAGVTQTPRYLIKTRGQQVTLSCSPISGHRSVSWYQQTPGQGLQFLFEYFSETQRNKGNFPGRFSGRQFSNSRSEMNVSTLELGDSALYLCASSWDGSSYEQYFGPGTRLTVT.

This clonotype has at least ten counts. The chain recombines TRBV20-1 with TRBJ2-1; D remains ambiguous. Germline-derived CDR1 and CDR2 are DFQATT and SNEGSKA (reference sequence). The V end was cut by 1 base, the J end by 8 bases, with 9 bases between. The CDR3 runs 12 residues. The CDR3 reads CSARVIGHEQFF. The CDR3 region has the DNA TGCAGTGCTAGAGTCATAGGGCATGAGCAGTTCTTC.

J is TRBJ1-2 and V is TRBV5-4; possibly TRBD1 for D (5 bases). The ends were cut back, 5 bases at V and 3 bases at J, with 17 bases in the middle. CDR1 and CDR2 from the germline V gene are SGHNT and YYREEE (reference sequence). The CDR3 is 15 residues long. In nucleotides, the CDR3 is TGTGCCAGCAGTACGACAGATTTTCCCGACTATGGCTACACCTTC. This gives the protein CASSTTDFPDYGYTF. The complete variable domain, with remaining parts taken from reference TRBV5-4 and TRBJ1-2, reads ETGVTQSPTHLIKTRGQQVTLRCSSQSGHNTVSWYQQALGQGPQFIFQYYREEENGRGNFPPRFSGLQFPNYSSELNVNALELDDSALYLCASSTTDFPDYGYTFGSGTRLTVV.

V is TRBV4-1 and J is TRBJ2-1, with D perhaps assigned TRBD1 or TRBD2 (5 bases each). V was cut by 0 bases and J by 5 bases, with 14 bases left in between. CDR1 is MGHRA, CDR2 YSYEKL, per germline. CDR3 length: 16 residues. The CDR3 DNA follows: TGCGCCAGCAGCCAAGAGGGGACCGGGTTAGACAATGAGCAGTTCTTC. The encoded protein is CASSQEGTGLDNEQFF.

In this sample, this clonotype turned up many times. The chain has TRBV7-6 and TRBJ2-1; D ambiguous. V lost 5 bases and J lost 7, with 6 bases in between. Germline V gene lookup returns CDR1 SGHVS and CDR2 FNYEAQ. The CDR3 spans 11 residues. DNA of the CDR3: TGTGCCAGCAGCCATTGGAATGAGCAGTTCTTC. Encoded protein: CASSHWNEQFF. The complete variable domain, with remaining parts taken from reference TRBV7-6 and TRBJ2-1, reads GAGVSQSPRYKVTKRGQDVALRCDPISGHVSLYWYRQALGQGPEFLTYFNYEAQQDKSGLPNDRFSAERPEGSISTLTIQRTEQRDSAMYRCASSHWNEQFFGPGTRLTVL.

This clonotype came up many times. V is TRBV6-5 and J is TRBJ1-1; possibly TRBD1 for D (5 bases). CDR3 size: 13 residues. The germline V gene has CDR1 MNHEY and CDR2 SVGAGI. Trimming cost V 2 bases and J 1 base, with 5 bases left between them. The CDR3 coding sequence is TGTGCCAGCAGTTACGGGGGGAACACTGAAGCTTTCTTT. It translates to CASSYGGNTEAFF.

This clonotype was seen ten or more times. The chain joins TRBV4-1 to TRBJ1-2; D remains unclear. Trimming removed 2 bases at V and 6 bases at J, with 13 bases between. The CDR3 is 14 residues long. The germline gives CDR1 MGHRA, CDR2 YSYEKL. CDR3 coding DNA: TGCGCCAGCAGCCAATCTATAACGGACGATGGCTACACCTTC. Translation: CASSQSITDDGYTF.

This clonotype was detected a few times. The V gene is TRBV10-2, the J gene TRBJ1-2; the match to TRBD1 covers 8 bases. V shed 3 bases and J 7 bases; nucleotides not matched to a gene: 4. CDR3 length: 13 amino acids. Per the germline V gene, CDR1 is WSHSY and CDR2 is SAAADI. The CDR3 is CASSEQGVPGYTF. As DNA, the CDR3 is TGCGCCAGCAGTGAACAGGGGGTTCCTGGCTACACCTTC.

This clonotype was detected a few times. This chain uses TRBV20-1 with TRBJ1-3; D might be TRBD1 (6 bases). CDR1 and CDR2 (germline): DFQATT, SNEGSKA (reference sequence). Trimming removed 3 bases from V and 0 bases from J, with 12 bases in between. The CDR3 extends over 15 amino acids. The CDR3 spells CSARAQGSSGNTIYF. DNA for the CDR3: TGCAGTGCTAGGGCACAGGGATCCTCTGGAAACACCATATATTTT.

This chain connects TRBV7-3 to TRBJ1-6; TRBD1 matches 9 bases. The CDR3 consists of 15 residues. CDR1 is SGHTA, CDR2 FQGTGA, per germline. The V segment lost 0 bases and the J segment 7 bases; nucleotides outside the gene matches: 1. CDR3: CASSLTGTGNSPLHF. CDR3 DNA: TGTGCCAGCAGCTTAACAGGGACAGGGAATTCACCCCTCCACTTT.

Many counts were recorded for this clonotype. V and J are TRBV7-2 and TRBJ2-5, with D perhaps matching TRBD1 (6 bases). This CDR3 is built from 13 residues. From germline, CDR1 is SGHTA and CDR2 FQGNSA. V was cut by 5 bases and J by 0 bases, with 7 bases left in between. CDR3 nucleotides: TGTGCCAGCAGCCGGGACAACCAAGAGACCCAGTACTTC. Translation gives CASSRDNQETQYF.

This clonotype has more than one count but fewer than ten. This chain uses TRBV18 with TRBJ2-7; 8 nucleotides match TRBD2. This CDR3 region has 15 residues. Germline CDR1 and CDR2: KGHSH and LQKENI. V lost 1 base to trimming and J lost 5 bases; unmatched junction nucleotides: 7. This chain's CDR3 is CASSPQGLGADEQYF. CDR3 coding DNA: TGTGCCAGCTCACCACAGGGACTAGGGGCGGACGAGCAGTACTTC.

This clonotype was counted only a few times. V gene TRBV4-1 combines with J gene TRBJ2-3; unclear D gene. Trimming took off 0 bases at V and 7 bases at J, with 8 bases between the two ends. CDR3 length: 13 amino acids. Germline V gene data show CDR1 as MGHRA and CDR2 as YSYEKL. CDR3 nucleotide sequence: TGCGCCAGCAGCCAAGAAATCCGTAATACGCAGTATTTT. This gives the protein CASSQEIRNTQYF.

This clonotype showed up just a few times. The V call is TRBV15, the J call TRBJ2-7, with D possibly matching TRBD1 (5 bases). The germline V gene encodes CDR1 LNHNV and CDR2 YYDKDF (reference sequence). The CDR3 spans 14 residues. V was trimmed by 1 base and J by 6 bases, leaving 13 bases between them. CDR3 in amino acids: CATSRGGRAGEQYF. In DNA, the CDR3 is TGTGCCACCAGCAGAGGAGGCAGGGCCGGCGAGCAGTACTTC.

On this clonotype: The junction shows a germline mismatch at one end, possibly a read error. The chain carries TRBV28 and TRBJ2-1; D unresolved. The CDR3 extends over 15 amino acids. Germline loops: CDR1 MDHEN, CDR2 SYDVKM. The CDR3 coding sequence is TGTGCCAGCCGTTTGTTTTACGGTTTAAGCAATGAGCAGTTCTTC. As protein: CASRLFYGLSNEQFF.

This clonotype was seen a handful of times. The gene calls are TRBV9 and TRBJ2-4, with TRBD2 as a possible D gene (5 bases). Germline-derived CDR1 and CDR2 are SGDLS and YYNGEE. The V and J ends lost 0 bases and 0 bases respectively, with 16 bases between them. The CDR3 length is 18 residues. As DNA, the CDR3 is TGTGCCAGCAGCGTAGGGACGGACTCCGAACTAGCCAAAAACATTCAGTACTTC. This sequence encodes CASSVGTDSELAKNIQYF.

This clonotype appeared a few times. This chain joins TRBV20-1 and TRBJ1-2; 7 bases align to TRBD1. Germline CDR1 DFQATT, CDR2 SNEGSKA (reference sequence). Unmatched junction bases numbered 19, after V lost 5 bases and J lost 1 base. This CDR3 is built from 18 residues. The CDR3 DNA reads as TGCAGTGCTTCAGATCTCGCCAAAGACAGGGTGGATAACTATGGCTACACCTTC. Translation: CSASDLAKDRVDNYGYTF.

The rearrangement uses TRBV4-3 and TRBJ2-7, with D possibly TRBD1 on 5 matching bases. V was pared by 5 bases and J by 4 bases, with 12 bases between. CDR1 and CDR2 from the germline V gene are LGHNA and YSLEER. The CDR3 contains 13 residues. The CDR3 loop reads CASSDDQGYEQYF. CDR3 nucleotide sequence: TGCGCCAGCAGCGACGACCAGGGTTACGAGCAGTACTTC.

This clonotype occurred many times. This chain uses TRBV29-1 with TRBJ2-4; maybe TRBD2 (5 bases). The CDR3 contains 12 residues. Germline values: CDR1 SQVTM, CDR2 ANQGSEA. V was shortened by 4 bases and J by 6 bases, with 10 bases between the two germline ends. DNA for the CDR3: TGCAGCGTTGGCGAGGGAGCAAACATTCAGTACTTC. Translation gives CSVGEGANIQYF.

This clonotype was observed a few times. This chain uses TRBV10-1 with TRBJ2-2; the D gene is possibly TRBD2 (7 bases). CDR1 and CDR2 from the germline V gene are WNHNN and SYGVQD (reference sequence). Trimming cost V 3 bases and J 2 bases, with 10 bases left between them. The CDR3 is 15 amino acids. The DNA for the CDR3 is TGCGCCAGCAGTGACGGGGGGACAAACACCGGGGAGCTGTTTTTT. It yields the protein CASSDGGTNTGELFF.

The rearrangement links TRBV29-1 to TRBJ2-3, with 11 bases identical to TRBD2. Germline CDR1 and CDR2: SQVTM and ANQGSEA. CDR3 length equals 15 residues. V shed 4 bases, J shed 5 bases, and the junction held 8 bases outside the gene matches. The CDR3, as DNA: TGCAGCGTTGTGGCTAGCGGGGGGACTCGAGATACGCAGTATTTT. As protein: CSVVASGGTRDTQYF.

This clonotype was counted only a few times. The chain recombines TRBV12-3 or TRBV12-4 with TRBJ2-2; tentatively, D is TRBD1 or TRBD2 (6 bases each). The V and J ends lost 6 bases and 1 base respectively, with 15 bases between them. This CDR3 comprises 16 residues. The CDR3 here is CASSTDGGVNTGELFF. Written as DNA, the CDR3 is TGTGCCAGCAGCACGGACGGGGGCGTGAACACCGGGGAGCTGTTTTTT.

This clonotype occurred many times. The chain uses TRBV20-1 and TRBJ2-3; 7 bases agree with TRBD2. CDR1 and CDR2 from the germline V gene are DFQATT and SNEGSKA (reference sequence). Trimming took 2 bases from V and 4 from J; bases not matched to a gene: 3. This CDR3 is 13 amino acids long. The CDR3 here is CSARFGGADTQYF. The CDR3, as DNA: TGCAGTGCTAGATTTGGGGGGGCAGATACGCAGTATTTT.

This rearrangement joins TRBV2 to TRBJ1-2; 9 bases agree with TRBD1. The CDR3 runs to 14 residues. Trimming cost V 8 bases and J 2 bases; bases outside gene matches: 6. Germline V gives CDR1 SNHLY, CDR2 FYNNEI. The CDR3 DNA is TGTGCCAGCCTTCCGGGACAGGGAAACTATGGCTACACCTTC. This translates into CASLPGQGNYGYTF.

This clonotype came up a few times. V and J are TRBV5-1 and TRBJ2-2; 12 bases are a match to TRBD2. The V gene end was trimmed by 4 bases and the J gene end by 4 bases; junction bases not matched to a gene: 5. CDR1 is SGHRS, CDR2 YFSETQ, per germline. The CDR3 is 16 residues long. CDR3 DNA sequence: TGCGCCAGCAGCCGACTAGCGGGGGTCGGCACCGGGGAGCTGTTTTTT. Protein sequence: CASSRLAGVGTGELFF.

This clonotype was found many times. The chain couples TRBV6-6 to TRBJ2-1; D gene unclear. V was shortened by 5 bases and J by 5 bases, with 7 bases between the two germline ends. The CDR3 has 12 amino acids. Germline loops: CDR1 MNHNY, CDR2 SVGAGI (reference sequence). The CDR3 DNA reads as TGTGCCAGCAGTCCCGCTGACAATGAGCAGTTCTTC. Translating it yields CASSPADNEQFF.

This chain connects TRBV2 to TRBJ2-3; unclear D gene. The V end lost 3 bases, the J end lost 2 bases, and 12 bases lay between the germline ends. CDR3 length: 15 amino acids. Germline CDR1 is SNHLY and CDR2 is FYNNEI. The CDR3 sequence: CASSDTIEFTDTQYF. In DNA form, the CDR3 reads TGTGCCAGCAGTGATACTATTGAATTCACAGATACGCAGTATTTT.